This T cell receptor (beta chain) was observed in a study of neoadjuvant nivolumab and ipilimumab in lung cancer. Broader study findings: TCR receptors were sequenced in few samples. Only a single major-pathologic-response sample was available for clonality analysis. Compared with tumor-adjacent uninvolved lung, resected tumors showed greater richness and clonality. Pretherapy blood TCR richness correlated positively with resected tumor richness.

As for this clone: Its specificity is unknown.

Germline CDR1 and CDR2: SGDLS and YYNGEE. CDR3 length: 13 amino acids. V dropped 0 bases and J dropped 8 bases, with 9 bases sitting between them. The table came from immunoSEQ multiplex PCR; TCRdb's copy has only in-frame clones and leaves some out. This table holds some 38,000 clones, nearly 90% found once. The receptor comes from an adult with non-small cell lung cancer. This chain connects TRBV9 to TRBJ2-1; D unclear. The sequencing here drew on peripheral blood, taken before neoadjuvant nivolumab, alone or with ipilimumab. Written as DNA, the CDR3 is TGTGCCAGCAGCGTAGCCCCCCCTTATGAGCAGTTCTTC. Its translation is CASSVAPPYEQFF.